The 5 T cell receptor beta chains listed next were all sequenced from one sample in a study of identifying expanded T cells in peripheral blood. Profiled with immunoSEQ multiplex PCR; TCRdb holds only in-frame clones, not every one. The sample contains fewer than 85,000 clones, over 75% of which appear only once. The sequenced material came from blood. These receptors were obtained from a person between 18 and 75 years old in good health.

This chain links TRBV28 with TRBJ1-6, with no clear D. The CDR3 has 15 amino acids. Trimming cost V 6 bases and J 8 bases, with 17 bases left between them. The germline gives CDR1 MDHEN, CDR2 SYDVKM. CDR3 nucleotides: TGTGCCAGCAGCCCTAAGGGCAGGAGGGATTCACCCCTCCACTTT. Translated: CASSPKGRRDSPLHF.

The CDR3 bases are TGTGCCAGCAGAAGGACAGGGAGTTATGGCTACACCTTC. Encoded protein: CASRRTGSYGYTF. This chain connects TRBV6-5 to TRBJ1-2; 8 bases match TRBD1. J gave up 5 bases and V 6 bases, and 5 bases lay outside the gene matches. Germline CDR1 and CDR2: MNHEY and SVGAGI. The CDR3 loop spans 13 amino acids.

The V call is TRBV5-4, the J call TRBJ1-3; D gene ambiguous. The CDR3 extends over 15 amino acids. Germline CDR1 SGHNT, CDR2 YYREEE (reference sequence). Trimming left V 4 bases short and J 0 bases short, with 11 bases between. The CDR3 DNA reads TGTGCCAGCAGCGGTGGACGGCGCTCTGGAAACACCATATATTTT. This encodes CASSGGRRSGNTIYF.

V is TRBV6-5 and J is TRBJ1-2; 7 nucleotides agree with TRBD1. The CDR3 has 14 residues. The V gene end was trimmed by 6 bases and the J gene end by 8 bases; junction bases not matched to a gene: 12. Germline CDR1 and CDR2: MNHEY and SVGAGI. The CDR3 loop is CASSPQDRVGGYTF. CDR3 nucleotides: TGTGCCAGCAGCCCCCAAGACAGGGTAGGCGGCTACACCTTC.

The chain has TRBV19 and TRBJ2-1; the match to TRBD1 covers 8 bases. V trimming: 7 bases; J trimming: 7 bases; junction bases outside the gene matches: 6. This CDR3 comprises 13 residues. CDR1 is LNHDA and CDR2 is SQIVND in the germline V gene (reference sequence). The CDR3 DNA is TGTGCCAGTATTCGAGACAGGGGTAATGAGCAGTTCTTC. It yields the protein CASIRDRGNEQFF. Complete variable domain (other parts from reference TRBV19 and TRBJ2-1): DGGITQSPKYLFRKEGQNVTLSCEQNLNHDAMYWYRQDPGQGLRLIYYSQIVNDFQKGDIAEGYSVSREKKESFPLTVTSAQKNPTAFYLCASIRDRGNEQFFGPGTRLTVL.